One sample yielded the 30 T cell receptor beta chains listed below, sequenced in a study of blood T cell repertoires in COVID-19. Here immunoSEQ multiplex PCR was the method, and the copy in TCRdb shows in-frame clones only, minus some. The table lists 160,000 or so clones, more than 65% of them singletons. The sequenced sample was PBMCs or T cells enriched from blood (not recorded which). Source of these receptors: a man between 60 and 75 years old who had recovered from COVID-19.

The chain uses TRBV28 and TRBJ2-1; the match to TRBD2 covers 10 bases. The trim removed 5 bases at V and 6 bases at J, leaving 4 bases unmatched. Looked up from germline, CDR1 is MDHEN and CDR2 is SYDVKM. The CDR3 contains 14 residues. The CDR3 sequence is CASSKAGGLNEQFF. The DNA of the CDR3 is TGTGCCAGCAGTAAAGCGGGGGGGCTCAATGAGCAGTTCTTC.

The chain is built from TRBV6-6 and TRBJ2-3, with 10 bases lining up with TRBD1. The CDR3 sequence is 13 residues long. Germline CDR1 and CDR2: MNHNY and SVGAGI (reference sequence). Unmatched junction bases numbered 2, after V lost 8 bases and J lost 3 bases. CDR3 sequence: CASRDRGTDTQYF. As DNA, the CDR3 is TGTGCCAGCCGGGACAGGGGAACAGATACGCAGTATTTT.

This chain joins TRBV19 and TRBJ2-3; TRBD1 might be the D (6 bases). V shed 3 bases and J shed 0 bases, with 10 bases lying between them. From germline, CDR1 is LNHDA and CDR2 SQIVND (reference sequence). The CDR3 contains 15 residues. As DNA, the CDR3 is TGTGCCAGTAGTATCCGGACAGCTAGCACAGATACGCAGTATTTT. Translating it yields CASSIRTASTDTQYF. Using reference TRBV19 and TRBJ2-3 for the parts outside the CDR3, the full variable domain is DGGITQSPKYLFRKEGQNVTLSCEQNLNHDAMYWYRQDPGQGLRLIYYSQIVNDFQKGDIAEGYSVSREKKESFPLTVTSAQKNPTAFYLCASSIRTASTDTQYFGPGTRLTVL.

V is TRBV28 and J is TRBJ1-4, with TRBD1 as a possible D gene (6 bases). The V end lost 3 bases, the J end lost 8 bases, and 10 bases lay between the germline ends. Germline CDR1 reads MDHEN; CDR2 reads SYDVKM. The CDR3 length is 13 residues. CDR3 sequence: CASSFSQGEKLFF. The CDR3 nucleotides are TGTGCCAGCAGTTTCTCACAGGGAGAAAAACTGTTTTTT.

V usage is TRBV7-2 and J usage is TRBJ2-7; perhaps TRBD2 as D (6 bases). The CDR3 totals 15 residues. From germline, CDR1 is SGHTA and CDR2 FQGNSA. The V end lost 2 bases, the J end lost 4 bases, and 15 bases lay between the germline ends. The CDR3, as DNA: TGTGCCAGCAGCTTAAAGTCGGGCGGGGATTACGAGCAGTACTTC. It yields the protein CASSLKSGGDYEQYF.

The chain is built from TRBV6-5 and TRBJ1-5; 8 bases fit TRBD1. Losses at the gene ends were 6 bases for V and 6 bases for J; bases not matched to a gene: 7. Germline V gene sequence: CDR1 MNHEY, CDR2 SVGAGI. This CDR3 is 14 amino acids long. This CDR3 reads CASSSGQASQPQHF. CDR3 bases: TGTGCCAGCAGCTCGGGACAGGCAAGTCAGCCCCAGCATTTT.

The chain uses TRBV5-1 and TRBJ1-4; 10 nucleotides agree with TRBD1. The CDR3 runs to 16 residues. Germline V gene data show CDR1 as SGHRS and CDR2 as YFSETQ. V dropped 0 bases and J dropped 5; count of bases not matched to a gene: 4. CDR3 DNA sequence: TGCGCCAGCAGCTTGGCCTTGGGACAGGGGAATGAAAAACTGTTTTTT. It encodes CASSLALGQGNEKLFF.

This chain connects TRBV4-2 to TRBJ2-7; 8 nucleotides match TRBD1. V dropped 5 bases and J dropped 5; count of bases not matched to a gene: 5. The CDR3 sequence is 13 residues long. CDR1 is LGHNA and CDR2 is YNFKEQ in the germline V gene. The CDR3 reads CASSVQTGDEQYF. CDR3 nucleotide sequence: TGTGCCAGCAGCGTACAGACAGGGGACGAGCAGTACTTC.

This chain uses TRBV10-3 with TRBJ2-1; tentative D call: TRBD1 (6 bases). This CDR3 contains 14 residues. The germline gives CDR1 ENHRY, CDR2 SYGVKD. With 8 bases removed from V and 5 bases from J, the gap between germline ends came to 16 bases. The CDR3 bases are TGTGCCATCTACTCCGGGACAACGAACAATGAGCAGTTCTTC. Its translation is CAIYSGTTNNEQFF.

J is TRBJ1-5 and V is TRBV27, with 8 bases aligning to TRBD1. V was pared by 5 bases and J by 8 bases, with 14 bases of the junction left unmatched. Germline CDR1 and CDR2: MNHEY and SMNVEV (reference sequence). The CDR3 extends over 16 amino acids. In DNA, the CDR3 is TGTGCCAGCAGTACTCGACAGGGGAGACACCAGGAGCCCCAGCATTTT. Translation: CASSTRQGRHQEPQHF.

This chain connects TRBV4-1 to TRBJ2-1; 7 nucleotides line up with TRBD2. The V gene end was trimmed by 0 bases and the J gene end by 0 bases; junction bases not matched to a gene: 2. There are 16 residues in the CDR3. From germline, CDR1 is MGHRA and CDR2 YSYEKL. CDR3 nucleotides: TGCGCCAGCAGCCAAGATAGGGAGGGCTCCTACAATGAGCAGTTCTTC. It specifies CASSQDREGSYNEQFF.

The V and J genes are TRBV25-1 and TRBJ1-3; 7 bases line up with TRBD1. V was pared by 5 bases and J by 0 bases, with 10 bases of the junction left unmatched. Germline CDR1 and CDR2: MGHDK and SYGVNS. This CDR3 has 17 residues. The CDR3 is CASSPYGQASSGNTIYF. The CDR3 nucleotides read TGTGCCAGCAGTCCCTACGGACAGGCCAGCTCTGGAAACACCATATATTTT.

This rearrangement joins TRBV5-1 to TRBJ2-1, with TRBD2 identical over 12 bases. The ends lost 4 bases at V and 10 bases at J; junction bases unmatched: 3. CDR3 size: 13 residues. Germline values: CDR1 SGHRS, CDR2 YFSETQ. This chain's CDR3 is CASSAGLAGEQFF. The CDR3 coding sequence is TGCGCCAGCAGCGCCGGACTAGCGGGGGAGCAGTTCTTC.

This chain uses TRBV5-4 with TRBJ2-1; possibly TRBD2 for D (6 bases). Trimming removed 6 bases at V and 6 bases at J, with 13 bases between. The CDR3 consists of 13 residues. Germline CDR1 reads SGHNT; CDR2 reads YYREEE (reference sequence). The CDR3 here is CASTLVAANEQFF. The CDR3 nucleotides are TGTGCCAGCACCTTAGTAGCGGCCAATGAGCAGTTCTTC.

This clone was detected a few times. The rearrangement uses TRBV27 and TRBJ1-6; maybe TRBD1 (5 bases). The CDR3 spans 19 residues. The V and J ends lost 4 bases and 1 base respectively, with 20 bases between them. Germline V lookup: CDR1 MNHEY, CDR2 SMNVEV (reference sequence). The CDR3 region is CASSYPREGLVSYNSPLHF. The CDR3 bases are TGTGCCAGCAGTTACCCCAGGGAGGGGTTGGTATCCTATAATTCACCCCTCCACTTT.

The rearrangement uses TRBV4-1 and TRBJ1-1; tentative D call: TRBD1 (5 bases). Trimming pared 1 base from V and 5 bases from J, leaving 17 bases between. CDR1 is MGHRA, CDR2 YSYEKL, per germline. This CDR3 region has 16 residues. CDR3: CASSQGIQGGRTEAFF. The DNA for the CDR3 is TGCGCCAGCAGCCAAGGAATCCAGGGAGGTAGGACTGAAGCTTTCTTT.

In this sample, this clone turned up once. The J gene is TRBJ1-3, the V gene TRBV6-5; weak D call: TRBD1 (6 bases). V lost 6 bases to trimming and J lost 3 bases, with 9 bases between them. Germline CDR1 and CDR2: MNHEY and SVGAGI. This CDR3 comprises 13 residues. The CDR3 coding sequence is TGTGCCAGCAGGAAAGGGGGTGGAAACACCATATATTTT. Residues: CASRKGGGNTIYF.

CDR3 protein: CASSLRDGRGLETQYF. In DNA form, the CDR3 reads TGTGCCAGCAGCTTAAGGGACGGGAGGGGTCTGGAGACCCAGTACTTC. This chain uses TRBV11-2 with TRBJ2-5; 8 bases line up with TRBD2. The CDR3 is made up of 16 amino acids. In germline, CDR1 is SGHAT, CDR2 FQNNGV. V trimming: 2 bases; J trimming: 5 bases; junction bases outside the gene matches: 10.

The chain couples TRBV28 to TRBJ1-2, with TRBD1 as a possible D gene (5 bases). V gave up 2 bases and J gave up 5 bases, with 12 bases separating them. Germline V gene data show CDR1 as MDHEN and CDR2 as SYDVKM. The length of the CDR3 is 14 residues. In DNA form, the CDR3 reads TGTGCCAGCAGTTTACGGACAATGAGATATGGCTACACCTTC. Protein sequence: CASSLRTMRYGYTF.

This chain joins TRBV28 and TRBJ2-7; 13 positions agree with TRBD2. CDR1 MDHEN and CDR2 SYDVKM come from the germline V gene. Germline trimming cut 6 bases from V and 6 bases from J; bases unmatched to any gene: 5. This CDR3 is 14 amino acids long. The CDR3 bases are TGTGCCAGCAGACGGACTAGCGGGAGCAGCGAGCAGTACTTC. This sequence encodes CASRRTSGSSEQYF.

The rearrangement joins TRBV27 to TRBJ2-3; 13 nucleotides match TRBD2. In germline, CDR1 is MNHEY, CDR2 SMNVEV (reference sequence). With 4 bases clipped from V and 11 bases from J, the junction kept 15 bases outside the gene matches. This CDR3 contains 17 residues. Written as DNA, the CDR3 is TGTGCCAGCAGTTCCCTATTCATGGGACTAGCGGGAATTAAGCAGTATTTT. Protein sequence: CASSSLFMGLAGIKQYF.

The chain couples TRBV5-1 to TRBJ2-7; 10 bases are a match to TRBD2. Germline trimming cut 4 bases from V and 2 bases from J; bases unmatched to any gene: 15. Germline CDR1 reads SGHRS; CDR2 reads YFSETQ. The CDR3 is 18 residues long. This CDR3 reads CASSTGWLAGEGTYEQYF. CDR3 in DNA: TGCGCCAGCAGCACCGGGTGGCTAGCGGGAGAGGGGACCTACGAGCAGTACTTC.

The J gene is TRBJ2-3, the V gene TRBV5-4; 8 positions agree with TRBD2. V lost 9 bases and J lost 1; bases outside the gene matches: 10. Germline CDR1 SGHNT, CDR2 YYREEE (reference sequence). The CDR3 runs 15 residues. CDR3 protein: CATTPGGRGTDTQYF. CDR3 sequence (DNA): TGTGCCACCACCCCGGGGGGGCGGGGCACAGATACGCAGTATTTT.

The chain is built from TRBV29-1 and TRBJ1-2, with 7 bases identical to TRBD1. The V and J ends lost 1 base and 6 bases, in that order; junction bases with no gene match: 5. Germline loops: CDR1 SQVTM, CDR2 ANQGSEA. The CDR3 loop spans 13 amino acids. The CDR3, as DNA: TGCAGCGTTGAAGGCAGGGGGGACGATGGCTACACCTTC. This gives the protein CSVEGRGDDGYTF.

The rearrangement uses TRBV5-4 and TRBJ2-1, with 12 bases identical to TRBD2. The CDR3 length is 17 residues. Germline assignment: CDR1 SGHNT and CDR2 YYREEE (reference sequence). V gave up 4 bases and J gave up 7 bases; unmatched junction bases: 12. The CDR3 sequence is CASSPNSLAGGGNEQFF. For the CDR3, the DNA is TGTGCCAGCAGCCCCAATTCCCTAGCGGGAGGGGGGAATGAGCAGTTCTTC.

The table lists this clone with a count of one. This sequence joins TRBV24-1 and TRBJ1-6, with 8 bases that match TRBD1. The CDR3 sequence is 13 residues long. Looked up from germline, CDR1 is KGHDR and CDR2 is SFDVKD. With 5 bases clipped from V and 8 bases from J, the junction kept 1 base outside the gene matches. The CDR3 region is CATSAQGDSPLHF. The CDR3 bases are TGTGCCACCAGTGCACAGGGGGATTCACCCCTCCACTTT.

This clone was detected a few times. The CDR3 coding sequence is TGTGCCAGCAGCTCAGCGGAGGGCAGGGTAGGTGGCTACACCTTC. Translation gives CASSSAEGRVGGYTF. The chain has TRBV7-2 and TRBJ1-2, with D perhaps matching TRBD1 (5 bases). V was shortened by 4 bases and J by 7 bases, with 19 bases between the two germline ends. CDR3 length: 15 residues. The germline V gene encodes CDR1 SGHTA and CDR2 FQGNSA.

CDR3 bases: TGTGCCACCAGTGATTTCAGGGGGCTTAGCAATCAGCCCCAGCATTTT. Protein sequence: CATSDFRGLSNQPQHF. The chain links TRBV24-1 to TRBJ1-5; the match to TRBD1 covers 8 bases. The V segment lost 1 base and the J segment 0 bases; nucleotides outside the gene matches: 1. The CDR3 length is 16 residues. From germline, CDR1 is KGHDR and CDR2 SFDVKD.

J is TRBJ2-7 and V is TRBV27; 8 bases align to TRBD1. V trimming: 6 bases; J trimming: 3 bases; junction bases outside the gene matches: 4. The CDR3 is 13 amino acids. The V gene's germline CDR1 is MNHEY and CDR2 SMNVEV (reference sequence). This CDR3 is CASSRDRFYEQYF. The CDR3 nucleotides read TGTGCCAGCAGCCGGGACAGGTTCTACGAGCAGTACTTC.

The CDR3 DNA reads as TGTGCCAGTAGTACACTTCCTGCGCTAGCGGGAGGAACCCATGAGCAGTTCTTC. It encodes CASSTLPALAGGTHEQFF. The rearrangement uses TRBV19 and TRBJ2-1; TRBD2 agrees at 11 bases. This CDR3 contains 18 residues. J lost 8 bases, V lost 4 bases, and 16 bases had no gene match. The germline gives CDR1 LNHDA, CDR2 SQIVND (reference sequence).